This T cell receptor beta chain comes out of a study of radiotherapy plus CTLA-4 blockade in lung cancer. Whole-study findings and limits: Blood-borne expansion of tumor-derived TCR clones followed radiotherapy plus ipilimumab.

To note about this clone: The antigen is undetermined.

Sequencing used immunoSEQ multiplex PCR; TCRdb keeps in-frame clones, though not all of them. The top ten hold approximately 16% of the sample, which has 56,000 or so clones, 65% to 80% seen once. CDR1 and CDR2 (germline): MRHNA, SNTAGT. The CDR3 loop spans 17 amino acids. Deletions cut 0 bases from V and 0 bases from J, with 9 bases between. V and J are TRBV6-4 and TRBJ2-6; no clear D. This TCR was sampled from a human donor with non-small cell lung cancer who had a complete response to radiotherapy plus ipilimumab. This material consisted of peripheral blood, taken from a patient treated with radiotherapy plus ipilimumab. The CDR3 nucleotides are TGTGCCAGCAGTGACTCGTCTCCGGGCTCTGGGGCCAACGTCCTGACTTTC. Protein: CASSDSSPGSGANVLTF.